The rows below give T cell receptor beta chains drawn from one sample of a study of blood T cell repertoires in COVID-19. Clones were read by immunoSEQ multiplex PCR, and TCRdb kept only the in-frame ones, dropping some. The sample gives 280,000 or so clones, roughly 88% of which show up once; approximately 7% is in the top ten. Material: peripheral blood. The receptors were gathered from a woman aged 25 to 39 who had recovered from COVID-19. The CDR3 runs from the conserved cysteine through the conserved F or W. Fields, in order: CDR3 protein, CDR3 DNA, D gene, V gene, clone size, J gene. A D gene is named only where the DNA matches it firmly. Clone size is stated in some rows and not others, as once, few, many or a class when expanded.

CASSSQVPGINSPLHF,TGCGCCAGCAGCTCCCAGGTCCCGGGAATTAATTCACCCCTCCACTTT,-,TRBV5-1,-,TRBJ1-6
CASSRTRTGDSGYTF,TGTGCCAGCAGTAGAACTCGGACAGGGGATAGTGGCTACACCTTC,TRBD1,TRBV28,-,TRBJ1-2
CASSLSGVGGYTF,TGTGCCAGCAGCTTATCAGGGGTGGGTGGCTACACCTTC,-,TRBV7-2,-,TRBJ1-2
CASTSEGGDTEAFF,TGTGCCAGCACCTCCGAGGGAGGGGACACTGAAGCTTTCTTT,-,TRBV2,-,TRBJ1-1
CATYGGFLGEKLFF,TGTGCCACCTACGGGGGGTTTCTAGGCGAAAAACTGTTTTTT,-,TRBV2,-,TRBJ1-4
CASSESTGGEQYF,TGCGCCAGCAGTGAGTCTACAGGGGGCGAGCAGTACTTC,TRBD1,TRBV10-2,-,TRBJ2-7
CASSIRVIGEKLFF,TGTGCCAGCAGTATCAGGGTAATCGGTGAAAAACTGTTTTTT,-,TRBV2,-,TRBJ1-4
CASSPVAGGRRNEQFF,TGTGCCAGCAGCCCAGTGGCGGGGGGGCGAAGGAATGAGCAGTTCTTC,TRBD2,TRBV7-2,-,TRBJ2-1
CASSLAPREGAFF,TGTGCCAGCAGCTTAGCGCCCAGGGAGGGCGCTTTCTTT,-,TRBV7-2,-,TRBJ1-1
CASSVEAGGPGELFF,TGTGCCAGCAGCGTAGAAGCAGGGGGCCCCGGGGAGCTGTTTTTT,TRBD1,TRBV9,-,TRBJ2-2
CASSSLRGGPNTEAFF,TGTGCCAGCAGCTCCCTCCGGGGGGGCCCGAACACTGAAGCTTTCTTT,-,TRBV7-9,-,TRBJ1-1
CASTWTGGGLLQF,TGTGCCAGCACCTGGACAGGGGGCGGCCTCCTCCAGTTT,TRBD1,TRBV6-6,-,TRBJ1-1
CASTEKEKLFF,TGTGCCAGCACCGAGAAGGAAAAACTGTTTTTT,-,TRBV12-3/TRBV12-4,-,TRBJ1-4
CASSFRPRDNYYGYTF,TGTGCCAGCAGCTTCCGACCACGCGACAACTACTATGGCTACACCTTC,-,TRBV7-6,-,TRBJ1-2
CASSPRTSGVSDEQFF,TGCGCCAGCAGCCCCCGGACTAGCGGGGTCTCCGATGAGCAGTTCTTC,TRBD2,TRBV5-1,-,TRBJ2-1
CASSQDVLVLAGDTDTQYF,TGTGCCAGCAGCCAAGATGTCCTTGTGCTAGCGGGGGACACAGATACGCAGTATTTT,TRBD2,TRBV3-1/TRBV3-2,-,TRBJ2-3
CASSLDWRGTYNEQFF,TGTGCCAGCAGTCTCGACTGGCGTGGAACCTACAATGAGCAGTTCTTC,-,TRBV6-4,-,TRBJ2-1
CASSSPKQPQHF,TGTGCCAGCAGTTCCCCCAAACAGCCCCAGCATTTT,-,TRBV28,-,TRBJ1-5
CATPAHRTNTEAFF,TGTGCCACGCCCGCGCACAGGACGAACACTGAAGCTTTCTTT,-,TRBV2,once,TRBJ1-1
CASRFWAGDTEAFF,TGTGCCAGTAGGTTCTGGGCAGGGGACACTGAAGCTTTCTTT,-,TRBV19,-,TRBJ1-1
CASSFGRQGVSGWTQHF,TGTGCCAGCAGTTTCGGTCGGCAGGGGGTGAGCGGATGGACCCAGCATTTT,TRBD1,TRBV28,-,TRBJ1-5
CASSQTGLLTDTQYF,TGTGCCAGCAGCCAGACAGGGTTGTTGACAGATACGCAGTATTTT,TRBD1,TRBV7-9,once,TRBJ2-3
CASSSDYIGPEQYF,TGTGCCAGCAGCTCGGACTACATTGGCCCCGAGCAGTACTTC,-,TRBV7-2,-,TRBJ2-7
CASSFNAGGTEAFF,TGTGCCAGCAGCTTTAATGCAGGGGGCACTGAAGCTTTCTTT,TRBD1,TRBV13,few,TRBJ1-1
CASGQGYEQYF,TGTGCCAGTGGACAGGGGTACGAGCAGTACTTC,TRBD1,TRBV24-1,-,TRBJ2-7
CASSVSGTGTSYEQYF,TGTGCCAGCAGCGTATCCGGGACAGGGACCTCCTACGAGCAGTACTTC,TRBD1,TRBV7-8,-,TRBJ2-7
CAWRGDWRDSPLHF,TGTGCCTGGAGGGGTGATTGGAGGGACTCACCCCTCCACTTT,-,TRBV30,-,TRBJ1-6
CASSFPGTRNNQETQYF,TGCGCCAGCAGCTTTCCCGGGACTAGGAACAACCAAGAGACCCAGTACTTC,TRBD2,TRBV5-1,-,TRBJ2-5
CASSPGRATGSYGYTF,TGTGCCAGCAGCCCCGGTCGGGCCACAGGGAGCTATGGCTACACCTTC,-,TRBV4-2,-,TRBJ1-2
CASSLQAAGAGGYSPLHF,TGTGCCAGCAGTTTGCAGGCGGCGGGGGCCGGAGGGTATTCACCCCTCCACTTT,-,TRBV28,-,TRBJ1-6
CATSRDRGLSDTQYF,TGTGCCACCAGCAGGGACAGGGGGCTTTCAGATACGCAGTATTTT,TRBD1,TRBV15,-,TRBJ2-3
CASTHRRTGGVGYEQYF,TGTGCCAGCACCCACCGAAGGACAGGGGGCGTCGGCTACGAGCAGTACTTC,TRBD1,TRBV27,-,TRBJ2-7
CASSLKSSNQPQHF,TGTGCCAGTAGTCTAAAATCGAGCAATCAGCCCCAGCATTTT,-,TRBV19,few,TRBJ1-5
CASSITGLSNQPQHF,TGTGCCAGCAGTATTACAGGGTTGAGCAATCAGCCCCAGCATTTT,-,TRBV6-5,-,TRBJ1-5
CASSQDNLGGEQYF,TGCGCCAGCAGCCAAGATAATTTGGGGGGCGAGCAGTACTTC,-,TRBV4-1,-,TRBJ2-7
CASVRTEQETQYF,TGTGCCAGCGTTCGGACAGAGCAAGAGACCCAGTACTTC,-,TRBV28,-,TRBJ2-5
CASSFYAEAFF,TGTGCCAGCAGTTTTTATGCTGAAGCTTTCTTT,-,TRBV12-3/TRBV12-4,-,TRBJ1-1
CASSPARQTIFYEQYF,TGCGCCAGCAGCCCGGCTCGGCAGACTATTTTCTACGAGCAGTACTTC,-,TRBV5-1,-,TRBJ2-7
CASSMAQGFYEQYF,TGTGCCAGTAGTATGGCTCAGGGGTTCTACGAGCAGTACTTC,-,TRBV19,-,TRBJ2-7
CASSIGRGMNTEAFF,TGTGCCAGTAGTATAGGGCGGGGGATGAACACTGAAGCTTTCTTT,-,TRBV19,once,TRBJ1-1
CASFTRDRENEKLFF,TGTGCCAGCTTCACGAGGGACAGGGAAAATGAAAAACTGTTTTTT,TRBD1,TRBV28,-,TRBJ1-4
CASSFGDSGNTIYF,TGTGCCAGCAGTTTCGGGGACAGTGGAAACACCATATATTTT,TRBD1,TRBV6-5,-,TRBJ1-3
CASSQDLAGLQGQYF,TGTGCCAGCAGCCAAGACCTAGCGGGGCTCCAAGGGCAGTATTTT,TRBD2,TRBV4-2,-,TRBJ2-3
CASSYSAQAAQYF,TGTGCCAGCAGTTACTCGGCTCAAGCGGCCCAGTACTTC,-,TRBV6-5,-,TRBJ2-5
CASSPSRGNTDTQYF,TGTGCCAGCAGCCCATCCAGGGGGAACACAGATACGCAGTATTTT,TRBD1,TRBV5-4,-,TRBJ2-3
CASSSEGVRDEAFF,TGTGCCAGCAGCTCAGAGGGGGTCAGGGATGAAGCTTTCTTT,-,TRBV7-9,-,TRBJ1-1
CASSPFLYYEQYF,TGTGCCAGCTCACCCTTTCTATACTACGAGCAGTACTTC,-,TRBV18,-,TRBJ2-7
CATSDNDRDSQPQHF,TGTGCCACCAGTGACAATGACAGGGATAGTCAGCCCCAGCATTTT,TRBD1,TRBV24-1,-,TRBJ1-5